This TCR beta chain was found in a study of CD8+ T cells in alopecia areata. Study details: Treatment ran 6 to 18 months, with 6 months of follow-up afterward. Findings and limits, study-wide: Normal skin's resident alphabeta T cells are also sequenced in scalp samples. Normal scalp showed lower clonality than lesional scalp, especially alopecia totalis/universalis.

This clone was recorded a few times. Its matching antigen is unknown. Treatment in this sample: oral pan-JAK inhibitor, 5-10 mg twice daily. Sequencing templates came from extracted RNA that was reverse transcribed into cDNA. The table came from immunoSEQ multiplex PCR; TCRdb's copy has only in-frame clones and leaves some out. The profile covers about 180,000 clones, with about 55% appearing a single time and roughly a tenth taken by the ten largest. The germline V gene has CDR1 WSHSY and CDR2 SAAADI. The CDR3 spans 11 residues. Deletions cut 6 bases from V and 2 bases from J, with 5 bases between. The receptor was derived from a human donor with alopecia areata. V usage is TRBV10-2 and J usage is TRBJ2-7; no definite D call. Sequenced here: CD8+ T cells sorted from blood, sampled at week 24, from a patient treated with tofacitinib. This CDR3 reads CASRATYEQYF. The CDR3 DNA is TGCGCCAGCAGGGCTACCTACGAGCAGTACTTC.